This entry describes one TCR beta chain. TCRdb's copy holds only in-frame clones and misses some; the assay was immunoSEQ multiplex PCR. The data contain 40,000 to 60,000 clones, about nine tenths of them singletons. This sample is part of a study of T cell changes during pregnancy in multiple sclerosis. Losses at the gene ends were 3 bases for V and 0 bases for J; bases not matched to a gene: 3. Germline V gene lookup returns CDR1 SGHRS and CDR2 YFSETQ. CDR3 length equals 16 residues. The V call is TRBV5-1, the J call TRBJ2-7; 13 bases are shared with TRBD2. The sample was CD4+ T cells from peripheral blood mononuclear cells, taken after pregnancy. The TCR originated in a female donor with multiple sclerosis, enrolled in a pregnancy study. The CDR3 is CASSWGTSGNSYEQYF. The DNA for the CDR3 is TGCGCCAGCAGCTGGGGGACTAGCGGGAACTCCTACGAGCAGTACTTC.